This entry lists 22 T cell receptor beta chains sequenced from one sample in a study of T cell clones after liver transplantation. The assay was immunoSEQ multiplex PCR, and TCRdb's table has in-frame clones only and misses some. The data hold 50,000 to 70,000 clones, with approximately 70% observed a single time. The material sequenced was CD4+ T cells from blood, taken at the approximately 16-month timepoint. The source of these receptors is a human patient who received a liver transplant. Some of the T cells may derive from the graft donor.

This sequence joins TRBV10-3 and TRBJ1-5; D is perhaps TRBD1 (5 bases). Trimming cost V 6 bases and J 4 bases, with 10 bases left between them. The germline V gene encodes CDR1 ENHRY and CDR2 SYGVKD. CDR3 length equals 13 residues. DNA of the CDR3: TGTGCCATCAGCGTACAGGAGAATCAGCCCCAGCATTTT. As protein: CAISVQENQPQHF.

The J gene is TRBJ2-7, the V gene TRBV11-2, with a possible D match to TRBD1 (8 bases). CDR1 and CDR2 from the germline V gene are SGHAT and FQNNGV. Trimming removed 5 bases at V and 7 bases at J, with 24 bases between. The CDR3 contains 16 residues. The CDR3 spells CASSLGGGTGVSEQYF. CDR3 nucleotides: TGTGCCAGCAGCCTCGGGGGAGGGACAGGTGTCTCAGAGCAGTACTTC.

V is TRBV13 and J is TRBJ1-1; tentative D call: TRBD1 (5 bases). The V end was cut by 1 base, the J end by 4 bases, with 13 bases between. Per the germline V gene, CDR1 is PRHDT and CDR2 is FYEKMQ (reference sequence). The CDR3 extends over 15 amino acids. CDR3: CASSLAGWGGTEAFF. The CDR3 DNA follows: TGTGCCAGCAGCTTAGCTGGATGGGGGGGCACTGAAGCTTTCTTT.

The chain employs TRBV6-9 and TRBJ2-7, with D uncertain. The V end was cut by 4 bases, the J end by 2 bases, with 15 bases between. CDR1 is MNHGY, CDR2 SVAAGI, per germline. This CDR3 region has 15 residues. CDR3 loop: CASSFFRPETYEQYF. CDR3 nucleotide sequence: TGTGCCAGCAGTTTTTTTCGACCGGAGACCTACGAGCAGTACTTC.

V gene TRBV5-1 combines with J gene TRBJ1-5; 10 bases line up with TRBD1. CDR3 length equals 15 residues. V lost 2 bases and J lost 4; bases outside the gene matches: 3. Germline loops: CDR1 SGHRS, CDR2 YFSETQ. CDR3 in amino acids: CASSLGTGENQPQHF. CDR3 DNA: TGCGCCAGCAGCTTAGGGACAGGGGAGAATCAGCCCCAGCATTTT.

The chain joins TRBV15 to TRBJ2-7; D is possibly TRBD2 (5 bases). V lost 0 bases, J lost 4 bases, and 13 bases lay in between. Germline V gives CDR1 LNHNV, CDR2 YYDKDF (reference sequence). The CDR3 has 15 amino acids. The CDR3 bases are TGTGCCACCAGCAGAGATCGGGGAGAGGCATACGAGCAGTACTTC. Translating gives CATSRDRGEAYEQYF. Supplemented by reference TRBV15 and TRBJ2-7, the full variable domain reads DAMVIQNPRYQVTQFGKPVTLSCSQTLNHNVMYWYQQKSSQAPKLLFHYYDKDFNNEADTPDNFQSRRPNTSFCFLDIRSPGLGDTAMYLCATSRDRGEAYEQYFGPGTRLTVT.

The CDR3 sequence is CASSQSGASSGNTIYF. DNA of the CDR3: TGTGCCAGCAGCCAATCTGGGGCGAGCTCTGGAAACACCATATATTTT. V usage is TRBV16 and J usage is TRBJ1-3; a weak D match, TRBD1 (5 bases). Germline CDR1 reads KGHSY; CDR2 reads FQNENV. The CDR3 sequence is 16 residues long. V lost 0 bases to trimming and J lost 0 bases, with 9 bases between them.

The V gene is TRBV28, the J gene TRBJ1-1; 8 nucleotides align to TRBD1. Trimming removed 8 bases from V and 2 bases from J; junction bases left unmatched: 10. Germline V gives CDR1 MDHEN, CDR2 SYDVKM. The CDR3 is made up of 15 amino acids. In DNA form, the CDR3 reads TGTGCCAGCGGAAGAGGTGGACAGGGAAACACTGAAGCTTTCTTT. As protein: CASGRGGQGNTEAFF.

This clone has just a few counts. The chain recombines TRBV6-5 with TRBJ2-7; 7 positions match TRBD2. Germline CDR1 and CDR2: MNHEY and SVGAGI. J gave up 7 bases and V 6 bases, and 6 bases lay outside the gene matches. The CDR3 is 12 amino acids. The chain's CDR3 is CASSPGLREQYF. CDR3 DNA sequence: TGTGCCAGCAGCCCGGGACTACGGGAGCAGTACTTC.

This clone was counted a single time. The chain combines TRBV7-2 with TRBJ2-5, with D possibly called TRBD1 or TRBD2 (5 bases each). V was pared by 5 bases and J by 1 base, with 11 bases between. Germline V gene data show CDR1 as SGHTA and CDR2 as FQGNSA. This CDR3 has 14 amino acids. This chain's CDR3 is CASSRDGAQETQYF. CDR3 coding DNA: TGTGCCAGCAGCCGGGACGGAGCCCAAGAGACCCAGTACTTC.

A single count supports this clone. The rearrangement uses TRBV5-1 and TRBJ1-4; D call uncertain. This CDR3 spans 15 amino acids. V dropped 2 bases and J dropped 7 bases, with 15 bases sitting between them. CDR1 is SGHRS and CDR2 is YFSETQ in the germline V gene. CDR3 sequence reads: CASSLGPVHGEKLFF. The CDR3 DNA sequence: TGCGCCAGCAGCTTAGGTCCGGTGCATGGTGAAAAACTGTTTTTT.

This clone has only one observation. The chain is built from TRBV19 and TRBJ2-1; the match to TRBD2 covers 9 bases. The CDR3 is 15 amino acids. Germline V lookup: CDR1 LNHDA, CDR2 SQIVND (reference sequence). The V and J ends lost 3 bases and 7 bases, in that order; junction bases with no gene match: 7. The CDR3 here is CASSMAGGILNEQFF. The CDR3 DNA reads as TGTGCCAGTAGTATGGCGGGAGGGATACTGAATGAGCAGTTCTTC. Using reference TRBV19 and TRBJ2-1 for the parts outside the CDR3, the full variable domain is DGGITQSPKYLFRKEGQNVTLSCEQNLNHDAMYWYRQDPGQGLRLIYYSQIVNDFQKGDIAEGYSVSREKKESFPLTVTSAQKNPTAFYLCASSMAGGILNEQFFGPGTRLTVL.

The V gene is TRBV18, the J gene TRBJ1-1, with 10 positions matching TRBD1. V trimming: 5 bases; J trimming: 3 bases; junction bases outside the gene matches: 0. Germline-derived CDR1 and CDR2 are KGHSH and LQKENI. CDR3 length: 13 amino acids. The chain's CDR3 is CASSGQGDTEAFF. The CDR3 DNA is TGTGCCAGCTCAGGACAGGGGGACACTGAAGCTTTCTTT.

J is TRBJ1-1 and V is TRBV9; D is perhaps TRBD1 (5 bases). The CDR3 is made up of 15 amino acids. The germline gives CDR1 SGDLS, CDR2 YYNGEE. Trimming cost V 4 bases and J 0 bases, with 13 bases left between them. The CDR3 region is CASSLGAGMNTEAFF. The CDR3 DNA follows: TGTGCCAGCAGCTTGGGAGCAGGGATGAACACTGAAGCTTTCTTT.

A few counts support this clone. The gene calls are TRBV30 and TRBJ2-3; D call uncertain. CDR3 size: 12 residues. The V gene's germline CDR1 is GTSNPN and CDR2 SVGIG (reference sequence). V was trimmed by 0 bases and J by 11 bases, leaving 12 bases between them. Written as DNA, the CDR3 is TGTGCCTGGAGTGTACAAGGGCCGGTGCAGTATTTT. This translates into CAWSVQGPVQYF.

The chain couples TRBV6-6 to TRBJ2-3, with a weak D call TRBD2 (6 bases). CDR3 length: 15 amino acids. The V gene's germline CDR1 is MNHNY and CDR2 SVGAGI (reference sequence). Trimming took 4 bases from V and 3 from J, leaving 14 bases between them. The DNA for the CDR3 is TGTGCCAGCAGTTTACTTAGCGGTGAAACAGATACGCAGTATTTT. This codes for CASSLLSGETDTQYF.

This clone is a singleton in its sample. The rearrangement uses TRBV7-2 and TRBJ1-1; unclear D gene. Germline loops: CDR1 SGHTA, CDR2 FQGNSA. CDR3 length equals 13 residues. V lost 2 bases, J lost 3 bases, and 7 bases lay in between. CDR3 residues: CASSLSEYTEAFF. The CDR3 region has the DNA TGTGCCAGCAGCTTAAGCGAATACACTGAAGCTTTCTTT.

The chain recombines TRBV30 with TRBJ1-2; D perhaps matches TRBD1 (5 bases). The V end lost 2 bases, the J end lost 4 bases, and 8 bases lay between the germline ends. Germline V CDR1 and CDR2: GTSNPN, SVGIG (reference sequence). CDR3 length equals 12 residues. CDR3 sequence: CAWSSGIYGYTF. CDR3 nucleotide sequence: TGTGCCTGGAGTTCAGGGATCTATGGCTACACCTTC.

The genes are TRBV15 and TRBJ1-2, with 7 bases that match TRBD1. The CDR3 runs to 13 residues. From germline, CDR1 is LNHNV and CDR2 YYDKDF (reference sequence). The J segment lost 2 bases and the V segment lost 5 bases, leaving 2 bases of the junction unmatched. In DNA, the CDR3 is TGTGCCACCAGCCTGGACAGGAACTATGGCTACACCTTC. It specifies CATSLDRNYGYTF.

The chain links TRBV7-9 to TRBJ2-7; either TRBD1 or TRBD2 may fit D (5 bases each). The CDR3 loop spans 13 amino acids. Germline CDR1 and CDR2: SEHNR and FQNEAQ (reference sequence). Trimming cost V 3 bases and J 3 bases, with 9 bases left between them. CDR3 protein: CASSFGDGYEQYV. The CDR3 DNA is TGTGCCAGCAGCTTCGGGGACGGCTACGAGCAGTACGTC.

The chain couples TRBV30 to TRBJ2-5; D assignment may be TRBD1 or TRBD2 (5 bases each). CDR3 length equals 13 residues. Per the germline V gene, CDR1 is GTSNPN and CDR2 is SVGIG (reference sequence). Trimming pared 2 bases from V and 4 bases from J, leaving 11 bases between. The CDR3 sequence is CAWSSRDGETQYF. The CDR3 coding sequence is TGTGCCTGGAGTTCTAGGGACGGAGAGACCCAGTACTTC.

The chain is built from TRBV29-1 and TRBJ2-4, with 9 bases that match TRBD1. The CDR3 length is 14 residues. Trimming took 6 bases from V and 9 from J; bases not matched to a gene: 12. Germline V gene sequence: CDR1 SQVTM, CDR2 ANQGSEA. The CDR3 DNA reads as TGCAGCGTGGGAAATGCCGGGACAGGGAGCATTCAGTACTTC. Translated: CSVGNAGTGSIQYF.